Given below is one T cell receptor beta chain in context. Antigen specificity is unknown. The entry originates in a study of long-term antiretroviral therapy in people with HIV. The assay, immunoSEQ v3.0, was run at survey level. The protocol was immunoSEQ multiplex PCR, while the TCRdb copy is restricted to in-frame clones and leaves out a portion. The data show more than 25,000 clones, with about nine tenths seen just once and approximately 8% held by the top ten. Overall study results and limits: The range of CDR3 lengths in HIV repertoires proved narrower than that found in controls.

Germline CDR1 reads SGHVS; CDR2 reads FQNEAQ. The CDR3 runs to 15 residues. The junction had 4 bases not matched to a gene; V was cut back by 0 bases and J by 4 bases. The rearrangement links TRBV7-8 to TRBJ1-2; TRBD1 matches 8 bases. The source of this sequence is a man aged 45 to 65 with HIV. This sample comprised unsorted PBMCs, obtained 3.2 years before starting antiretroviral therapy. The CDR3 DNA sequence: TGTGCCAGCAGCTTAGCGGGCAGGGGGCCCTATGGCTACACCTTC. Its protein product is CASSLAGRGPYGYTF.